These 20 T cell receptor beta chains were sequenced from one sample in a study of early T cells in non-severe SARS-CoV-2 infection. TCRdb called the 5' RACE reads again in MiXCR, with one record for every CDR3 protein. The sample includes more than 60,000 distinct CDR3 sequences, around 4.6% of them seen just once. The specimen was whole blood. The receptors shown here come from an adult who was a healthcare worker with PCR-confirmed SARS-CoV-2 infection or an uninfected control (not recorded which).

This clonotype showed up just a few times. The chain employs TRBV12-3 or TRBV12-4 and TRBJ2-3; D unclear. V was shortened by 1 base and J by 0 bases, with 8 bases between the two germline ends. The CDR3 is 15 residues long. CDR3 residues: CASSLGYSSTDTQYF. CDR3 DNA sequence: TGTGCCAGCAGTTTAGGCTACTCGAGCACAGATACGCAGTATTTT.

In its sample, this clonotype was seen many times. The rearrangement uses TRBV12-3 or TRBV12-4 and TRBJ2-1, with TRBD2 matching 10 bases. The CDR3 loop spans 15 amino acids. The junction had 1 base not matched to a gene; V was cut back by 1 base and J by 4 bases. The CDR3 region has the DNA TGTGCCAGCAGTTTAGGGACTAGCGGATACAATGAGCAGTTCTTC. This codes for CASSLGTSGYNEQFF.

The count of this clonotype is one. The gene calls are TRBV11-2 and TRBJ2-1; TRBD2 matches 7 bases. The junction had 6 bases not matched to a gene; V was cut back by 5 bases and J by 2 bases. Germline CDR1 reads SGHAT; CDR2 reads FQNNGV. The CDR3 sequence is 15 residues long. CDR3 nucleotide sequence: TGTGCCAGCAGCCTACTCGGGACTACCTACAATGAGCAGTTCTTC. Translation gives CASSLLGTTYNEQFF.

This clonotype was counted many times. The chain combines TRBV10-3 with TRBJ2-5, with D possibly matching TRBD2 (6 bases). Germline lookup yields CDR1 ENHRY and CDR2 SYGVKD. The V and J ends lost 0 bases and 3 bases respectively, with 17 bases between them. The CDR3 is 17 residues long. This CDR3 is CAISESIAGRGKETQYF. DNA of the CDR3: TGTGCCATCAGTGAGTCGATCGCAGGGCGGGGAAAAGAGACCCAGTACTTC.

This chain links TRBV10-3 with TRBJ2-7; D might be TRBD2 (5 bases). Germline loops: CDR1 ENHRY, CDR2 SYGVKD. This CDR3 contains 12 residues. V lost 3 bases and J 3 bases, leaving 6 bases between the germline ends. CDR3 nucleotide sequence: TGTGCCATCAGTGACGGGATCTACGAGCAGTACTTC. Translation gives CAISDGIYEQYF.

This clonotype showed up many times. The chain has TRBV9 and TRBJ2-2; perhaps TRBD2 as D (5 bases). The CDR3 is 15 amino acids. V lost 0 bases, J lost 4 bases, and 10 bases lay in between. Per germline, CDR1 SGDLS and CDR2 YYNGEE. This CDR3 is CASSVENEGTGELFF. CDR3 nucleotide sequence: TGTGCCAGCAGCGTAGAAAATGAGGGCACCGGGGAGCTGTTTTTT.

This clonotype was counted many times. The rearrangement links TRBV5-1 to TRBJ1-1, with D hard to call. V lost 1 base and J lost 0, with 7 bases in between. The CDR3 covers 14 residues. The V gene's germline CDR1 is SGHRS and CDR2 YFSETQ. CDR3 DNA: TGCGCCAGCAGCTTGACCCGCATGAACACTGAAGCTTTCTTT. This codes for CASSLTRMNTEAFF.

This clonotype occurred many times. The chain has TRBV4-3 and TRBJ2-7, with TRBD1 matching over 8 bases. The CDR3 length is 16 residues. V gave up 3 bases and J gave up 1 base; unmatched junction bases: 8. The germline V gene has CDR1 LGHNA and CDR2 YSLEER. CDR3 nucleotide sequence: TGCGCCAGCAGCCAGACACTGGACAGGGTGTCCTACGAGCAGTACTTC. It is translated as CASSQTLDRVSYEQYF.

The sample holds many counts of this clonotype. The rearrangement joins TRBV18 to TRBJ2-1; 7 bases map to TRBD2. Losses at the gene ends were 4 bases for V and 6 bases for J; bases not matched to a gene: 6. The CDR3 is 14 amino acids. The germline gives CDR1 KGHSH, CDR2 LQKENI. In nucleotides, the CDR3 is TGTGCCAGCTCACTTGCGGGAGTGGGCAATGAGCAGTTCTTC. This gives the protein CASSLAGVGNEQFF.

This clonotype was observed a handful of times. This chain uses TRBV6-2 or TRBV6-3 with TRBJ2-3, with D perhaps TRBD2 (6 bases). This CDR3 is 14 amino acids long. Per germline, CDR1 MNHEY and CDR2 SVGEGT. V was clipped by 5 bases and J by 6 bases, with 15 bases between them. The CDR3 reads CASSQISGGDTQYF. The CDR3, as DNA: TGTGCCAGCAGTCAAATCAGCGGAGGGGATACGCAGTATTTT.

The rearrangement joins TRBV3-1 to TRBJ2-7, with 8 bases lining up with TRBD2. CDR3 length: 15 residues. V was pared by 1 base and J by 3 bases, with 5 bases of the junction left unmatched. Germline assignment: CDR1 LGHDT and CDR2 YNNKEL (reference sequence). This chain's CDR3 is CASSQAGTRFYEQYF. The CDR3 DNA sequence: TGTGCCAGCAGCCAAGCTGGGACTAGATTCTACGAGCAGTACTTC.

This clonotype was counted ten times or more. The CDR3 sequence is CSAAGTSGIVVSYEQYF. Here the CDR3 DNA reads TGCAGTGCCGCCGGGACTAGCGGGATAGTTGTCTCCTACGAGCAGTACTTC. J is TRBJ2-7 and V is TRBV20-1; 13 positions agree with TRBD2. The ends lost 6 bases at V and 0 bases at J; junction bases unmatched: 11. Germline values: CDR1 DFQATT, CDR2 SNEGSKA (reference sequence). The CDR3 covers 17 residues.

The chain carries TRBV12-5 and TRBJ2-3; no clear D gene. The V end lost 6 bases, the J end lost 3 bases, and 7 bases lay between the germline ends. The germline V gene has CDR1 LGHNT and CDR2 FRNRAP. The CDR3 has 12 amino acids. The CDR3 nucleotides are TGTGCTAGTGGCCCCCCGACAGATACGCAGTATTTT. Translated: CASGPPTDTQYF.

This clonotype was found many times. The genes are TRBV24-1 and TRBJ2-1, with no clear D. Per the germline V gene, CDR1 is KGHDR and CDR2 is SFDVKD. This CDR3 region has 14 residues. V lost 0 bases to trimming and J lost 5 bases, with 7 bases between them. In DNA form, the CDR3 reads TGTGCCACCAGTGATTTGAGGTGGGACAATGAGCAGTTCTTC. Its translation: CATSDLRWDNEQFF.

The sample holds a few counts of this clonotype. The chain recombines TRBV14 with TRBJ1-1; no definite D call. Trimming took 0 bases from V and 4 from J, leaving 9 bases between them. The CDR3 runs 14 residues. Germline V lookup: CDR1 SGHDN, CDR2 FVKESK. In DNA, the CDR3 is TGTGCCAGCAGCCAAGATTGGGGTGGCACTGAAGCTTTCTTT. It is translated as CASSQDWGGTEAFF.

This clonotype was seen at least ten times. The rearrangement uses TRBV4-2 and TRBJ2-5; D may correspond to TRBD1 or TRBD2 (6 bases each). The V end lost 0 bases, the J end lost 4 bases, and 12 bases lay between the germline ends. Germline V gene lookup returns CDR1 LGHNA and CDR2 YNFKEQ. The CDR3 has 15 residues. The CDR3 DNA sequence: TGTGCCAGCAGCCAAGAAGCTGGAGGGGGAGAGACCCAGTACTTC. Translating it yields CASSQEAGGGETQYF.

The chain employs TRBV14 and TRBJ2-1; D possibly corresponds to TRBD2 (5 bases). The CDR3 contains 17 residues. V was shortened by 0 bases and J by 3 bases, with 15 bases between the two germline ends. From germline, CDR1 is SGHDN and CDR2 FVKESK. The CDR3 sequence is CASSQDPLSGVYNEQFF. The CDR3, as DNA: TGTGCCAGCAGCCAAGATCCCCTGAGCGGAGTCTACAATGAGCAGTTCTTC.

This clonotype has a handful of counts. V is TRBV25-1 and J is TRBJ2-4; D is undetermined. This CDR3 has 14 amino acids. Germline V gene lookup returns CDR1 MGHDK and CDR2 SYGVNS. Trimming pared 5 bases from V and 3 bases from J, leaving 11 bases between. The CDR3 loop reads CASSFGGYKNIQYF. CDR3 DNA: TGTGCCAGCAGTTTTGGTGGGTACAAAAACATTCAGTACTTC.

This clonotype was counted ten times or more. This sequence joins TRBV6-5 and TRBJ1-6; 7 bases match TRBD1. CDR3 length: 13 amino acids. Trimming took 6 bases from V and 8 from J; bases not matched to a gene: 4. The germline gives CDR1 MNHEY, CDR2 SVGAGI. The CDR3 coding sequence is TGTGCCAGCAGCTGGGACAGAGATTCACCCCTCCACTTT. Translation: CASSWDRDSPLHF.

This clonotype was detected many times. The J gene is TRBJ1-2, the V gene TRBV7-2; 8 nucleotides agree with TRBD1. Per germline, CDR1 SGHTA and CDR2 FQGNSA. V was pared by 5 bases and J by 2 bases, with 7 bases of the junction left unmatched. CDR3 length equals 15 residues. In nucleotides, the CDR3 is TGTGCCAGCAGCCCTCCACAGGGGGAGAACTATGGCTACACCTTC. Residues: CASSPPQGENYGYTF. The variable domain in full, completed from reference TRBV7-2 and TRBJ1-2, reads GAGVSQSPSNKVTEKGKDVELRCDPISGHTALYWYRQSLGQGLEFLIYFQGNSAPDKSGLPSDRFSAERTGGSVSTLTIQRTQQEDSAVYLCASSPPQGENYGYTFGSGTRLTVV.